A single sample is the source of the 9 T cell receptor beta chains below, sequenced in a study of blood T cell repertoires in COVID-19. Assay: immunoSEQ multiplex PCR; the TCRdb copy retains only in-frame clones and omits some. The table lists tens of thousands of clones, 65% to 85% of them singletons. The sequencing input was peripheral blood. These receptors all stem from a man in his sixties with COVID-19, enrolled during active disease.

The rearrangement joins TRBV5-1 to TRBJ2-3; D gene ambiguous. CDR1 SGHRS and CDR2 YFSETQ come from the germline V gene. CDR3 length: 11 residues. The germline V and J ends were trimmed by 5 bases and 9 bases, with 10 bases remaining between them. The CDR3 sequence is CASRKDLTQYF. The DNA for the CDR3 is TGCGCCAGCAGAAAAGACTTAACGCAGTATTTT.

The chain employs TRBV6-5 and TRBJ1-1, with D unclear. The CDR3 extends over 15 amino acids. Germline CDR1 reads MNHEY; CDR2 reads SVGAGI. The germline V and J ends were trimmed by 0 bases and 0 bases, with 8 bases remaining between them. CDR3 region: CASSYSGSMNTEAFF. In DNA, the CDR3 is TGTGCCAGCAGTTACTCGGGCAGCATGAACACTGAAGCTTTCTTT.

This clone was seen a single time. This chain connects TRBV10-3 to TRBJ2-1; TRBD1 aligns across 12 bases. V was clipped by 6 bases and J by 8 bases; unmatched bases: 8. There are 15 residues in the CDR3. Germline V gene data show CDR1 as ENHRY and CDR2 as SYGVKD. The CDR3 DNA is TGTGCCATCAGGACGGGACAGGGGGCATTCGATGAGCAGTTCTTC. It translates to CAIRTGQGAFDEQFF.

This clone was detected once. J is TRBJ2-7 and V is TRBV5-1; 7 bases are shared with TRBD1. Looked up from germline, CDR1 is SGHRS and CDR2 is YFSETQ. This CDR3 comprises 15 residues. J gave up 0 bases and V 3 bases, and 6 bases lay outside the gene matches. The CDR3 coding sequence is TGCGCCAGCAGCTCCGGGACAGTCTACTCCTACGAGCAGTACTTC. It yields the protein CASSSGTVYSYEQYF. Full variable domain (missing parts from reference TRBV5-1 and TRBJ2-7): KAGVTQTPRYLIKTRGQQVTLSCSPISGHRSVSWYQQTPGQGLQFLFEYFSETQRNKGNFPGRFSGRQFSNSRSEMNVSTLELGDSALYLCASSSGTVYSYEQYFGPGTRLTVT.

The J gene is TRBJ2-5, the V gene TRBV7-9; D is perhaps TRBD1 (6 bases). This CDR3 has 14 residues. Trimming took 5 bases from V and 1 from J, leaving 11 bases between them. Looked up from germline, CDR1 is SEHNR and CDR2 is FQNEAQ (reference sequence). The CDR3 region is CASSVGTFQETQYF. In DNA, the CDR3 is TGTGCCAGCAGCGTAGGGACATTCCAAGAGACCCAGTACTTC.

In this sample, this clone turned up once. The chain links TRBV15 to TRBJ2-2, with 7 bases lining up with TRBD1. Germline trimming cut 4 bases from V and 7 bases from J; bases unmatched to any gene: 9. The CDR3 spans 15 residues. The germline gives CDR1 LNHNV, CDR2 YYDKDF (reference sequence). The CDR3 bases are TGTGCCACCAGCAAGACTGGGACAGTAGGCGGGGAGCTGTTTTTT. This encodes CATSKTGTVGGELFF.

CDR3 residues: CASRPTGKSYGYTF. The DNA of the CDR3 is TGTGCCAGCAGACCAACAGGGAAGAGCTATGGCTACACCTTC. The genes are TRBV28 and TRBJ1-2; weak D call: TRBD1 (6 bases). The germline gives CDR1 MDHEN, CDR2 SYDVKM. The CDR3 totals 14 residues. The germline V and J ends were trimmed by 6 bases and 4 bases, with 15 bases remaining between them.

This clone was seen just once. Other nucleotide sequences from this sample produce the same CDR3. The genes are TRBV24-1 and TRBJ2-3; tentative D call: TRBD1 (5 bases). The germline CDR1 and CDR2 sequences are KGHDR and SFDVKD. There are 13 residues in the CDR3. V lost 4 bases to trimming and J lost 1 base, with 5 bases between them. The CDR3 sequence is CATSEGGTDTQYF. The CDR3 region has the DNA TGTGCCACCAGTGAAGGGGGCACAGATACGCAGTATTTT.

The V gene is TRBV10-3, the J gene TRBJ2-2, with D perhaps matching TRBD1 (5 bases). V lost 5 bases to trimming and J lost 6 bases, with 19 bases between them. The germline gives CDR1 ENHRY, CDR2 SYGVKD. This CDR3 has 16 amino acids. The DNA for the CDR3 is TGTGCCATCAGTTCGTCTCTAGGGGTTTCGGCCGGGGAGCTGTTTTTT. This translates into CAISSSLGVSAGELFF.